What follows are 14 T cell receptor beta chains derived from one specimen sequenced in a study of CD8 T cells in ankylosing spondylitis. Findings and caveats of the study: A TCR beta motif made of fewer than ten highly homologous variants seemed typical of ankylosing spondylitis blood.

These TCRs' antigens remain unknown. TCRdb processed the 5' RACE reads anew with MiXCR; each CDR3 protein has one entry. The sample contains under 950,000 distinct CDR3 sequences, 15% to 20% of which appear only once. The sample comprised blood, either unsorted or a sorted T cell fraction (not recorded which). All receptors come from a male donor with ankylosing spondylitis.

The CDR3 coding sequence is TGCAGTGCTCCCGTCTTATACACTGAAGCTTTCTTT. Translated: CSAPVLYTEAFF. J is TRBJ1-1 and V is TRBV20-1, with D uncertain. This CDR3 is 12 amino acids long. V lost 5 bases and J lost 3, with 10 bases in between. CDR1 and CDR2 (germline): DFQATT, SNEGSKA (reference sequence).

The chain uses TRBV7-9 and TRBJ2-7, with no clear D. Germline V gene data show CDR1 as SEHNR and CDR2 as FQNEAQ (reference sequence). The CDR3 sequence is 13 residues long. V gave up 4 bases and J gave up 3 bases, with 10 bases separating them. CDR3 coding DNA: TGTGCCAGCAGCTCTCCCGATTACTACGAGCAGTACTTC. Translation: CASSSPDYYEQYF.

This clonotype has a handful of counts. The V and J genes are TRBV5-1 and TRBJ2-7; unclear D gene. CDR3 length: 14 residues. Germline V gene sequence: CDR1 SGHRS, CDR2 YFSETQ. Trimming took 4 bases from V and 0 from J, leaving 11 bases between them. CDR3 protein: CASSPDASSYEQYF. The CDR3 DNA reads as TGCGCCAGCAGCCCCGATGCAAGCTCCTACGAGCAGTACTTC.

The rearrangement links TRBV2 to TRBJ2-7; D unresolved. This CDR3 is built from 13 residues. The V and J ends lost 8 bases and 7 bases respectively, with 18 bases between them. Germline values: CDR1 SNHLY, CDR2 FYNNEI. The CDR3 loop reads CASGKVNLGEQYF. The CDR3 nucleotides are TGTGCCAGCGGGAAAGTGAATTTGGGGGAGCAGTACTTC.

The chain employs TRBV4-1 and TRBJ2-3; the D is unclear. The V end was cut by 1 base, the J end by 1 base, with 12 bases between. This CDR3 contains 16 residues. Germline CDR1 and CDR2: MGHRA and YSYEKL. The CDR3: CASSQVLVTRTDTQYF. As DNA, the CDR3 is TGCGCCAGCAGCCAAGTCTTGGTCACCCGCACAGATACGCAGTATTTT.

The genes are TRBV30 and TRBJ1-3; 7 nucleotides match TRBD1. The CDR3 consists of 15 residues. CDR1 and CDR2 from the germline V gene are GTSNPN and SVGIG (reference sequence). V lost 1 base and J lost 5; bases outside the gene matches: 8. Written as DNA, the CDR3 is TGTGCCTGGAGTGAGACAGGGTCCGGACGAAACACCATATATTTT. Amino acids: CAWSETGSGRNTIYF.

This clonotype came up a few times. CDR3 amino acids: CSAREFSLVLNEQFF. The CDR3 DNA is TGCAGTGCTAGAGAATTTAGCCTAGTCCTCAATGAGCAGTTCTTC. V gene TRBV20-1 combines with J gene TRBJ2-1; D gene uncertain. CDR1 DFQATT and CDR2 SNEGSKA come from the germline V gene (reference sequence). The CDR3 contains 15 residues. V dropped 0 bases and J dropped 6 bases, with 15 bases sitting between them.

V and J are TRBV2 and TRBJ2-4; TRBD2 matches 16 bases. V was clipped by 6 bases and J by 8 bases; unmatched bases: 4. Germline assignment: CDR1 SNHLY and CDR2 FYNNEI. This CDR3 spans 15 amino acids. CDR3 sequence reads: CASRGTSGGADIQYF. CDR3 nucleotide sequence: TGTGCCAGCAGGGGGACTAGCGGGGGGGCGGACATTCAGTACTTC.

This sequence joins TRBV7-8 and TRBJ2-3; D unresolved. The CDR3 covers 13 residues. Germline assignment: CDR1 SGHVS and CDR2 FQNEAQ. Trimming left V 6 bases short and J 8 bases short, with 15 bases between. This CDR3 is CASSSPDLLTQYF. CDR3 DNA: TGTGCCAGCAGTTCTCCGGACCTCCTTACGCAGTATTTT.

The V gene is TRBV12-3 or TRBV12-4, the J gene TRBJ2-5, with D tentatively TRBD2 (5 bases). V lost 2 bases and J lost 4, with 11 bases in between. This CDR3 is built from 14 residues. The CDR3 region is CASSLPGLGETQYF. In nucleotides, the CDR3 is TGTGCCAGCAGTTTACCGGGGTTAGGAGAGACCCAGTACTTC.

The chain is built from TRBV3-1 and TRBJ2-3; D is perhaps TRBD1 (5 bases). Trimming shortened V by 1 base and J by 6 bases, and 14 bases separated the two germline ends. The CDR3 loop spans 15 amino acids. In germline, CDR1 is LGHDT, CDR2 YNNKEL (reference sequence). The CDR3 DNA reads as TGTGCCAGCAGCCAAGCTATTTGGGGCAGGGATACGCAGTATTTT. Protein sequence: CASSQAIWGRDTQYF.

This clonotype was observed a single time. The chain joins TRBV20-1 to TRBJ2-1, with TRBD2 matching 11 bases. V lost 3 bases and J lost 4; bases outside the gene matches: 5. Germline assignment: CDR1 DFQATT and CDR2 SNEGSKA (reference sequence). The CDR3 sequence is 15 residues long. CDR3 DNA: TGCAGTGCTAGGCGTAGCGGGGGGGAATACAATGAGCAGTTCTTC. Its translation: CSARRSGGEYNEQFF.

A few counts support this clonotype. The V and J genes are TRBV7-9 and TRBJ1-6; D remains unclear. This CDR3 is 17 amino acids long. CDR1 and CDR2 (germline): SEHNR, FQNEAQ (reference sequence). Trimming shortened V by 0 bases and J by 6 bases, and 15 bases separated the two germline ends. The CDR3 DNA reads TGTGCCAGCAGCTTAGCGCTAGGAGGGAACTCTAATTCACCCCTCCACTTT. Its translation is CASSLALGGNSNSPLHF.

This clonotype has a handful of counts. The CDR3 region is CASSTTGGAETQYF. CDR3 bases: TGTGCCAGCTCAACCACAGGGGGCGCGGAGACCCAGTACTTC. This chain connects TRBV18 to TRBJ2-5, with 9 bases fitting TRBD1. Germline values: CDR1 KGHSH, CDR2 LQKENI. Losses at the gene ends were 5 bases for V and 5 bases for J; bases not matched to a gene: 6. The CDR3 runs to 14 residues. The full variable domain, completed using reference TRBV18 and TRBJ2-5, is NAGVMQNPRHLVRRRGQEARLRCSPMKGHSHVYWYRQLPEEGLKFMVYLQKENIIDESGMPKERFSAEFPKEGPSILRIQQVVRGDSAAYFCASSTTGGAETQYFGPGTRLLVL.